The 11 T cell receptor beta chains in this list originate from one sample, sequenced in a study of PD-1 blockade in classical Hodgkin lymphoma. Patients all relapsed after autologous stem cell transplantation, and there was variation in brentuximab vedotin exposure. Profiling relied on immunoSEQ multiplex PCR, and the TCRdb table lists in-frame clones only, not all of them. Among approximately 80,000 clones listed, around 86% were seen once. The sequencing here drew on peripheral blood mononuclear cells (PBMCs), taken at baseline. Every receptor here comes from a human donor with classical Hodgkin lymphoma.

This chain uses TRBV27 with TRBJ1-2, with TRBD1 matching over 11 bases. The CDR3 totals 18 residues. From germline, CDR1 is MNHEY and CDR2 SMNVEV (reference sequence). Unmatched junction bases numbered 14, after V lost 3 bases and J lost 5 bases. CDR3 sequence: CASSLSGTGGNRGYGYTF. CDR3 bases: TGTGCCAGCAGTTTGTCGGGGACAGGGGGGAATAGGGGATATGGCTACACCTTC.

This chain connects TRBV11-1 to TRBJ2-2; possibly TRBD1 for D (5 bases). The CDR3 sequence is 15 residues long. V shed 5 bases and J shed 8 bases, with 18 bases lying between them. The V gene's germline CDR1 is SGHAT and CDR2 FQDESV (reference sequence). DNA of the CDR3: TGTGCCAGCAGCCCCCCCCGCCAGGGCCCTGGGGAGCTGTTTTTT. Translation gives CASSPPRQGPGELFF.

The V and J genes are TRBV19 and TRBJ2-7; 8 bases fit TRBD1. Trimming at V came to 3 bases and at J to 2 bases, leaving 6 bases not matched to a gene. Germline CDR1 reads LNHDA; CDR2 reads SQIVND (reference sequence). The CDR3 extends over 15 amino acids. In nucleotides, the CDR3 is TGTGCCAGTAGTATCTCCGGGACAGGAACCTACGAGCAGTACTTC. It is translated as CASSISGTGTYEQYF.

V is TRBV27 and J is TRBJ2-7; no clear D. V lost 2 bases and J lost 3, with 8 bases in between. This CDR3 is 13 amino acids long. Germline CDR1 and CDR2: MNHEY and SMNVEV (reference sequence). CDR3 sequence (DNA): TGTGCCAGCAGTTTAGATGGCGGCTACGAGCAGTACTTC. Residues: CASSLDGGYEQYF.

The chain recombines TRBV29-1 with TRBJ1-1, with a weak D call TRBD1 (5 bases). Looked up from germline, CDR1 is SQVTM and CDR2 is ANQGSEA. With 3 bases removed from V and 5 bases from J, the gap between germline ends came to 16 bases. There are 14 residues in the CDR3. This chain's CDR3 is CSVDLEGLRTEAFF. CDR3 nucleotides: TGCAGCGTTGATCTTGAGGGGCTTCGAACTGAAGCTTTCTTT.

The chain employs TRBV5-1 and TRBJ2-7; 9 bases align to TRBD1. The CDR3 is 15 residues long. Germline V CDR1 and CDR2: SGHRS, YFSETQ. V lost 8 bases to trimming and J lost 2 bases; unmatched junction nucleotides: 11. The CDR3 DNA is TGCGCCAGTTCCCGACAGGGGGACCTTACCTACGAGCAGTACTTC. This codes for CASSRQGDLTYEQYF. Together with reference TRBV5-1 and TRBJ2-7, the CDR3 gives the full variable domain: KAGVTQTPRYLIKTRGQQVTLSCSPISGHRSVSWYQQTPGQGLQFLFEYFSETQRNKGNFPGRFSGRQFSNSRSEMNVSTLELGDSALYLCASSRQGDLTYEQYFGPGTRLTVT.

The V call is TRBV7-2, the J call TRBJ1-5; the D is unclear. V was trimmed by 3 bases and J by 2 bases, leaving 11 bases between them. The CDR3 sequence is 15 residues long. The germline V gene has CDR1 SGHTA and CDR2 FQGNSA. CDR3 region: CASSLAGNRNQPQHF. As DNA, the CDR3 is TGTGCCAGCAGCTTGGCAGGAAATCGCAATCAGCCCCAGCATTTT.

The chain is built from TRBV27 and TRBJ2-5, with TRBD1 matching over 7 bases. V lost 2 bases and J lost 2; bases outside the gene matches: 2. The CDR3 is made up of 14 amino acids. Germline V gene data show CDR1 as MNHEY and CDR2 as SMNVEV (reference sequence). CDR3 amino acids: CASSLTGDQETQYF. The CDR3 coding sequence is TGTGCCAGCAGTTTAACAGGGGATCAAGAGACCCAGTACTTC.

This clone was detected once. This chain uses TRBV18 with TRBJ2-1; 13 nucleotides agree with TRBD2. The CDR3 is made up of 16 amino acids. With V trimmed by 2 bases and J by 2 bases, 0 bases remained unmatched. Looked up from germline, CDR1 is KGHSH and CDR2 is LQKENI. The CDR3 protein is CASSPGLAGAYNEQFF. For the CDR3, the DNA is TGTGCCAGCTCACCAGGACTAGCGGGAGCCTACAATGAGCAGTTCTTC.

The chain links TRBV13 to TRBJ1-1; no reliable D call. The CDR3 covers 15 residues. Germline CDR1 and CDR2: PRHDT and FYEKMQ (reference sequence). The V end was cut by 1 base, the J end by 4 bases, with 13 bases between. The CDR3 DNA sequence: TGTGCCAGCAGCTTAGATAGATGGTTGGGCACTGAAGCTTTCTTT. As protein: CASSLDRWLGTEAFF.

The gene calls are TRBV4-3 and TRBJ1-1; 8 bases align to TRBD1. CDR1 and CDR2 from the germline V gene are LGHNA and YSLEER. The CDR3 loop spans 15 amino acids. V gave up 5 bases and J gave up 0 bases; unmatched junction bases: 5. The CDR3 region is CASSSHRGMNTEAFF. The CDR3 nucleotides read TGCGCCAGCAGCTCTCACAGGGGGATGAACACTGAAGCTTTCTTT.